This T cell receptor (beta chain) is from a study of shared clonotypes between healthy human individuals. CDR1 is SGDLS and CDR2 is YYNGEE in the germline V gene. The CDR3 loop spans 14 amino acids. Deletions cut 3 bases from V and 4 bases from J, with 13 bases between. CD4+ cells were split into CD45RA+ naive and CD45RA-negative memory subsets. On this clone: Antigen: not known.

Assay used: immunoSEQ multiplex PCR; TCRdb lists only in-frame clones, some missing. Of 2 million to 2.5 million clones listed, 85% to 95% are singletons. Whole-study findings and limits: At large depth, rarefaction still showed sorted-subset sequencing to be incomplete. The generation probabilities recorded for non-shared clonotypes fell below those of clonotypes shared by all four donors.

The sample consisted of naive CD4+ T cells sorted from blood. The subset is: CD45RA+ positively selected. This sequence originates from a man aged 18 to 30 in good health. J is TRBJ1-2 and V is TRBV9; D unclear. CDR3 sequence: CASSAPGVFYGYTF. CDR3 in DNA: TGTGCCAGCAGCGCCCCGGGAGTCTTCTATGGCTACACCTTC.